The 13 T cell receptor beta chains below all came from one sample that was sequenced in a study of human T cells and chemical hapten exposure. TCRdb passed the RACE reads through MiXCR, listing each CDR3 protein once. The data contain some 90,000 distinct CDR3 sequences, roughly 8.5% of them singletons. The time point denotes: pre-sensitization, week 0. Treatment described: therapeutic diphenylcyclopropenone sensitization with weekly scalp DPC. Here the sequenced sample was whole blood, taken in connection with sensitization to the hapten diphenylcyclopropenone (DPC). These receptors originate from a man aged 40-50 years with alopecia areata. Some clones in this sample may be carry-over from other donors' samples.

This clonotype was detected many times. The chain employs TRBV5-1 and TRBJ1-1, with D maybe TRBD1 (6 bases). Germline V CDR1 and CDR2: SGHRS, YFSETQ. This CDR3 comprises 15 residues. V was pared by 2 bases and J by 2 bases, with 13 bases between. The CDR3 sequence is CASSFGQNHNTEAFF. CDR3 sequence (DNA): TGCGCCAGCAGCTTCGGACAGAACCACAACACTGAAGCTTTCTTT.

Many counts were recorded for this clonotype. The chain recombines TRBV6-6 with TRBJ1-5, with unresolved D. The V end lost 5 bases, the J end lost 0 bases, and 11 bases lay between the germline ends. Germline lookup yields CDR1 MNHNY and CDR2 SVGAGI (reference sequence). The CDR3 loop spans 15 amino acids. The DNA of the CDR3 is TGTGCCAGCAGTCAAGACCTGCTTAGCAATCAGCCCCAGCATTTT. As protein: CASSQDLLSNQPQHF.

This clonotype was picked up many times. This rearrangement joins TRBV6-5 to TRBJ1-2; possible D gene TRBD1, 6 bases. Per germline, CDR1 MNHEY and CDR2 SVGAGI. Trimming removed 9 bases at V and 2 bases at J, with 16 bases between. CDR3 length: 14 residues. The CDR3 protein is CASLTYRENYGYTF. As DNA, the CDR3 is TGTGCCAGTCTTACTTACAGGGAAAACTATGGCTACACCTTC.

The chain is built from TRBV28 and TRBJ1-3; weak D call: TRBD1 (6 bases). Germline V gene lookup returns CDR1 MDHEN and CDR2 SYDVKM. The CDR3 is 14 residues long. V was shortened by 6 bases and J by 2 bases, with 11 bases between the two germline ends. This CDR3 is CASRGGGPGNTIYF. The CDR3 DNA reads TGTGCCAGCAGAGGGGGAGGTCCTGGAAACACCATATATTTT.

The chain joins TRBV5-6 to TRBJ2-5, with 11 positions matching TRBD2. Trimming removed 4 bases from V and 5 bases from J; junction bases left unmatched: 7. Germline CDR1 SGHDT, CDR2 YYEEEE. There are 15 residues in the CDR3. CDR3 nucleotide sequence: TGTGCCAGCAGCCGTCGGGTAGCGGGAGGGGAGACCCAGTACTTC. It codes for CASSRRVAGGETQYF.

This clonotype was counted only a few times. V and J are TRBV5-4 and TRBJ2-5; D call uncertain. The germline gives CDR1 SGHNT, CDR2 YYREEE (reference sequence). The CDR3 loop spans 12 amino acids. V lost 5 bases, J lost 5 bases, and 10 bases lay in between. As DNA, the CDR3 is TGTGCCAGCAGTTCTCCCGGGGAGACCCAGTACTTC. Translation gives CASSSPGETQYF.

V is TRBV19 and J is TRBJ1-1; 7 bases match TRBD1. Germline V gene data show CDR1 as LNHDA and CDR2 as SQIVND (reference sequence). CDR3 length equals 15 residues. V gave up 4 bases and J gave up 6 bases; unmatched junction bases: 11. The CDR3 bases are TGTGCCAGTAGTAACCCGGGACCCCAGGGGGCTGAAGCTTTCTTT. It specifies CASSNPGPQGAEAFF.

The rearrangement links TRBV19 to TRBJ2-6, with 8 nucleotides matching TRBD2. The V gene's germline CDR1 is LNHDA and CDR2 SQIVND (reference sequence). The CDR3 is 16 residues long. With 10 bases clipped from V and 0 bases from J, the junction kept 8 bases outside the gene matches. CDR3 coding DNA: TGTGCCACCAAAGCGGGAGTTACCTCTGGGGCCAACGTCCTGACTTTC. Protein sequence: CATKAGVTSGANVLTF. Together with reference TRBV19 and TRBJ2-6, the CDR3 gives the full variable domain: DGGITQSPKYLFRKEGQNVTLSCEQNLNHDAMYWYRQDPGQGLRLIYYSQIVNDFQKGDIAEGYSVSREKKESFPLTVTSAQKNPTAFYLCATKAGVTSGANVLTFGAGSRLTVL.

The chain combines TRBV15 with TRBJ2-3; D tentatively fits TRBD1 or TRBD2 (5 bases each). CDR3 length: 11 amino acids. The V end was cut by 10 bases, the J end by 6 bases, with 11 bases between. Per the germline V gene, CDR1 is LNHNV and CDR2 is YYDKDF (reference sequence). CDR3 nucleotides: TGTGCCATTTCAGGGACGGATACGCAGTATTTT. Translated, it gives CAISGTDTQYF.

This clonotype has a count of ten or more. The rearrangement uses TRBV6-2 or TRBV6-3 and TRBJ2-3; D remains unclear. Per germline, CDR1 MNHEY and CDR2 SVGEGT. V lost 0 bases to trimming and J lost 5 bases, with 0 bases between them. The length of the CDR3 is 11 residues. The CDR3 DNA is TGTGCCAGCAGTTACTCAGATACGCAGTATTTT. It translates to CASSYSDTQYF.

The chain has TRBV20-1 and TRBJ2-3, with a tentative D call TRBD2 (6 bases). Germline lookup yields CDR1 DFQATT and CDR2 SNEGSKA (reference sequence). The CDR3 sequence is 14 residues long. The V and J ends lost 5 bases and 0 bases respectively, with 12 bases between them. CDR3: CSAGTALSTDTQYF. DNA of the CDR3: TGCAGTGCTGGGACTGCCCTTAGCACAGATACGCAGTATTTT.

There are many counts of this clonotype. V is TRBV7-2 and J is TRBJ2-7, with 9 positions matching TRBD1. With 1 base clipped from V and 3 bases from J, the junction kept 1 base outside the gene matches. The CDR3 extends over 14 amino acids. The germline CDR1 and CDR2 sequences are SGHTA and FQGNSA. This CDR3 reads CASSLGGQGYEQYV. In DNA, the CDR3 is TGTGCCAGCAGCTTAGGGGGACAGGGCTACGAGCAGTACGTC.

The chain combines TRBV2 with TRBJ2-7, with 7 bases identical to TRBD1. After removal of 0 bases from V and 6 bases from J, the junction contained 2 bases not matched to a gene. CDR1 SNHLY and CDR2 FYNNEI come from the germline V gene. This CDR3 is built from 13 residues. The CDR3 loop is CASSEAGGSEQYF. CDR3 nucleotide sequence: TGTGCCAGCAGTGAAGCAGGGGGCAGCGAGCAGTACTTC.